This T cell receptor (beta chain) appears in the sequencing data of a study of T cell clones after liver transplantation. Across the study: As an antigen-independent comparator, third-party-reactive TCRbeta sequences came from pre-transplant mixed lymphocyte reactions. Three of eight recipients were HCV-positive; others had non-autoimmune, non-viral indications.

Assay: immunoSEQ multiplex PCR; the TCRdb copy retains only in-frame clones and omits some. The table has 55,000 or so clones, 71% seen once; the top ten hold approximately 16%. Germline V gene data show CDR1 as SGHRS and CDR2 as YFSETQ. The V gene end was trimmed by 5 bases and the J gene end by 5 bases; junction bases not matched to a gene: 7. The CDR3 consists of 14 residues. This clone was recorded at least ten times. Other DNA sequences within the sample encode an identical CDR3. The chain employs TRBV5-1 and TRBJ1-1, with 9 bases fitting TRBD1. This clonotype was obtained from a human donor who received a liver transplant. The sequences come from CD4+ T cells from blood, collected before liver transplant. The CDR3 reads CASSLKQGATEAFF. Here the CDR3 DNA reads TGCGCCAGCAGTTTAAAACAGGGGGCTACTGAAGCTTTCTTT.